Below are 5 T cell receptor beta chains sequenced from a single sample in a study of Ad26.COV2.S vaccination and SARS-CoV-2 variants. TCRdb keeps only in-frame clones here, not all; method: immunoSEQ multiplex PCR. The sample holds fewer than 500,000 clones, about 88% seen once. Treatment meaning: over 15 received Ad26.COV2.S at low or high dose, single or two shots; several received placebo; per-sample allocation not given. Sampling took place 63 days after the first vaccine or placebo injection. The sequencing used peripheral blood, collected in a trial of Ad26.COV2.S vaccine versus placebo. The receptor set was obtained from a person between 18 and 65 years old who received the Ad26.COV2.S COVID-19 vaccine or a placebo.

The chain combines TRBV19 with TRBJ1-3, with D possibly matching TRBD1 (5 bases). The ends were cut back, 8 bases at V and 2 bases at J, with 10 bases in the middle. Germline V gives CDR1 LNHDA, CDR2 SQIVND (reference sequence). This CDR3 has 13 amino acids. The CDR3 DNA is TGTGCCAGTTCGCGGGGCACTGGAAACACCATATATTTT. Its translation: CASSRGTGNTIYF.

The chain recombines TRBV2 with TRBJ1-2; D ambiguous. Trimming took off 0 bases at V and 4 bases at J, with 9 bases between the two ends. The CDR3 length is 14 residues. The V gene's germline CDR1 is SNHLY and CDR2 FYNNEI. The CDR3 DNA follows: TGTGCCAGCAGTGAAGCGCCAGCAGTCTATGGCTACACCTTC. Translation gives CASSEAPAVYGYTF.

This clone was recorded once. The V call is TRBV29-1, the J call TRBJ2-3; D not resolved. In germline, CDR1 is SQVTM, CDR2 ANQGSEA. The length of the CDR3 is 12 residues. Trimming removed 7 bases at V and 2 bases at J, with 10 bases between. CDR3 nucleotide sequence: TGCAGCGCCCTTCCCAACACAGATACGCAGTATTTT. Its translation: CSALPNTDTQYF.

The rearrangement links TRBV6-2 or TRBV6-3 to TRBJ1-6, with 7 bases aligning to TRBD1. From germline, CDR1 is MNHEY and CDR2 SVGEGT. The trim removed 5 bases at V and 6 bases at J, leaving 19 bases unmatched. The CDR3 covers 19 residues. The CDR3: CASSTIRDRLSQGNSPLHF. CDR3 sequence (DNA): TGTGCCAGCAGTACCATCCGGGACAGACTTTCGCAGGGTAATTCACCCCTCCACTTT.

Here the CDR3 DNA reads TGTGCCAGCAGTCCAATACCTCGGACAGAAAACTATGGCTACACCTTC. This codes for CASSPIPRTENYGYTF. The chain couples TRBV7-9 to TRBJ1-2; maybe TRBD1 (6 bases). Germline lookup yields CDR1 SEHNR and CDR2 FQNEAQ (reference sequence). The ends were cut back, 6 bases at V and 2 bases at J, with 19 bases in the middle. The CDR3 covers 16 residues.